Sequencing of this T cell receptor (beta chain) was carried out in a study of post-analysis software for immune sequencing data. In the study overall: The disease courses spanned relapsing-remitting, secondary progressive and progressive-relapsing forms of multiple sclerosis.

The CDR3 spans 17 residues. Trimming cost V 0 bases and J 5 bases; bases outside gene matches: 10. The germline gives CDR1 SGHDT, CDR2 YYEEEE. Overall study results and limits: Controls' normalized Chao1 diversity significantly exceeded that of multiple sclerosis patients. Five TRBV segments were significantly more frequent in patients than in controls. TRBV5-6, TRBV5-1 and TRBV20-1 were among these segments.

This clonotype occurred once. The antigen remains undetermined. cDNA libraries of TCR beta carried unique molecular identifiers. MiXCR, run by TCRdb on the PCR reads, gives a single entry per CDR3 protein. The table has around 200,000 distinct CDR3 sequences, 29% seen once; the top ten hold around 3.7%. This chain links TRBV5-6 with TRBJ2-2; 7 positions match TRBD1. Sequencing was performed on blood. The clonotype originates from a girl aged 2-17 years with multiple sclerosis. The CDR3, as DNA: TGTGCCAGCAGCTTGGACAGGGGCAGGAGTCTTACCGGGGAGCTGTTTTTT. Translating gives CASSLDRGRSLTGELFF.